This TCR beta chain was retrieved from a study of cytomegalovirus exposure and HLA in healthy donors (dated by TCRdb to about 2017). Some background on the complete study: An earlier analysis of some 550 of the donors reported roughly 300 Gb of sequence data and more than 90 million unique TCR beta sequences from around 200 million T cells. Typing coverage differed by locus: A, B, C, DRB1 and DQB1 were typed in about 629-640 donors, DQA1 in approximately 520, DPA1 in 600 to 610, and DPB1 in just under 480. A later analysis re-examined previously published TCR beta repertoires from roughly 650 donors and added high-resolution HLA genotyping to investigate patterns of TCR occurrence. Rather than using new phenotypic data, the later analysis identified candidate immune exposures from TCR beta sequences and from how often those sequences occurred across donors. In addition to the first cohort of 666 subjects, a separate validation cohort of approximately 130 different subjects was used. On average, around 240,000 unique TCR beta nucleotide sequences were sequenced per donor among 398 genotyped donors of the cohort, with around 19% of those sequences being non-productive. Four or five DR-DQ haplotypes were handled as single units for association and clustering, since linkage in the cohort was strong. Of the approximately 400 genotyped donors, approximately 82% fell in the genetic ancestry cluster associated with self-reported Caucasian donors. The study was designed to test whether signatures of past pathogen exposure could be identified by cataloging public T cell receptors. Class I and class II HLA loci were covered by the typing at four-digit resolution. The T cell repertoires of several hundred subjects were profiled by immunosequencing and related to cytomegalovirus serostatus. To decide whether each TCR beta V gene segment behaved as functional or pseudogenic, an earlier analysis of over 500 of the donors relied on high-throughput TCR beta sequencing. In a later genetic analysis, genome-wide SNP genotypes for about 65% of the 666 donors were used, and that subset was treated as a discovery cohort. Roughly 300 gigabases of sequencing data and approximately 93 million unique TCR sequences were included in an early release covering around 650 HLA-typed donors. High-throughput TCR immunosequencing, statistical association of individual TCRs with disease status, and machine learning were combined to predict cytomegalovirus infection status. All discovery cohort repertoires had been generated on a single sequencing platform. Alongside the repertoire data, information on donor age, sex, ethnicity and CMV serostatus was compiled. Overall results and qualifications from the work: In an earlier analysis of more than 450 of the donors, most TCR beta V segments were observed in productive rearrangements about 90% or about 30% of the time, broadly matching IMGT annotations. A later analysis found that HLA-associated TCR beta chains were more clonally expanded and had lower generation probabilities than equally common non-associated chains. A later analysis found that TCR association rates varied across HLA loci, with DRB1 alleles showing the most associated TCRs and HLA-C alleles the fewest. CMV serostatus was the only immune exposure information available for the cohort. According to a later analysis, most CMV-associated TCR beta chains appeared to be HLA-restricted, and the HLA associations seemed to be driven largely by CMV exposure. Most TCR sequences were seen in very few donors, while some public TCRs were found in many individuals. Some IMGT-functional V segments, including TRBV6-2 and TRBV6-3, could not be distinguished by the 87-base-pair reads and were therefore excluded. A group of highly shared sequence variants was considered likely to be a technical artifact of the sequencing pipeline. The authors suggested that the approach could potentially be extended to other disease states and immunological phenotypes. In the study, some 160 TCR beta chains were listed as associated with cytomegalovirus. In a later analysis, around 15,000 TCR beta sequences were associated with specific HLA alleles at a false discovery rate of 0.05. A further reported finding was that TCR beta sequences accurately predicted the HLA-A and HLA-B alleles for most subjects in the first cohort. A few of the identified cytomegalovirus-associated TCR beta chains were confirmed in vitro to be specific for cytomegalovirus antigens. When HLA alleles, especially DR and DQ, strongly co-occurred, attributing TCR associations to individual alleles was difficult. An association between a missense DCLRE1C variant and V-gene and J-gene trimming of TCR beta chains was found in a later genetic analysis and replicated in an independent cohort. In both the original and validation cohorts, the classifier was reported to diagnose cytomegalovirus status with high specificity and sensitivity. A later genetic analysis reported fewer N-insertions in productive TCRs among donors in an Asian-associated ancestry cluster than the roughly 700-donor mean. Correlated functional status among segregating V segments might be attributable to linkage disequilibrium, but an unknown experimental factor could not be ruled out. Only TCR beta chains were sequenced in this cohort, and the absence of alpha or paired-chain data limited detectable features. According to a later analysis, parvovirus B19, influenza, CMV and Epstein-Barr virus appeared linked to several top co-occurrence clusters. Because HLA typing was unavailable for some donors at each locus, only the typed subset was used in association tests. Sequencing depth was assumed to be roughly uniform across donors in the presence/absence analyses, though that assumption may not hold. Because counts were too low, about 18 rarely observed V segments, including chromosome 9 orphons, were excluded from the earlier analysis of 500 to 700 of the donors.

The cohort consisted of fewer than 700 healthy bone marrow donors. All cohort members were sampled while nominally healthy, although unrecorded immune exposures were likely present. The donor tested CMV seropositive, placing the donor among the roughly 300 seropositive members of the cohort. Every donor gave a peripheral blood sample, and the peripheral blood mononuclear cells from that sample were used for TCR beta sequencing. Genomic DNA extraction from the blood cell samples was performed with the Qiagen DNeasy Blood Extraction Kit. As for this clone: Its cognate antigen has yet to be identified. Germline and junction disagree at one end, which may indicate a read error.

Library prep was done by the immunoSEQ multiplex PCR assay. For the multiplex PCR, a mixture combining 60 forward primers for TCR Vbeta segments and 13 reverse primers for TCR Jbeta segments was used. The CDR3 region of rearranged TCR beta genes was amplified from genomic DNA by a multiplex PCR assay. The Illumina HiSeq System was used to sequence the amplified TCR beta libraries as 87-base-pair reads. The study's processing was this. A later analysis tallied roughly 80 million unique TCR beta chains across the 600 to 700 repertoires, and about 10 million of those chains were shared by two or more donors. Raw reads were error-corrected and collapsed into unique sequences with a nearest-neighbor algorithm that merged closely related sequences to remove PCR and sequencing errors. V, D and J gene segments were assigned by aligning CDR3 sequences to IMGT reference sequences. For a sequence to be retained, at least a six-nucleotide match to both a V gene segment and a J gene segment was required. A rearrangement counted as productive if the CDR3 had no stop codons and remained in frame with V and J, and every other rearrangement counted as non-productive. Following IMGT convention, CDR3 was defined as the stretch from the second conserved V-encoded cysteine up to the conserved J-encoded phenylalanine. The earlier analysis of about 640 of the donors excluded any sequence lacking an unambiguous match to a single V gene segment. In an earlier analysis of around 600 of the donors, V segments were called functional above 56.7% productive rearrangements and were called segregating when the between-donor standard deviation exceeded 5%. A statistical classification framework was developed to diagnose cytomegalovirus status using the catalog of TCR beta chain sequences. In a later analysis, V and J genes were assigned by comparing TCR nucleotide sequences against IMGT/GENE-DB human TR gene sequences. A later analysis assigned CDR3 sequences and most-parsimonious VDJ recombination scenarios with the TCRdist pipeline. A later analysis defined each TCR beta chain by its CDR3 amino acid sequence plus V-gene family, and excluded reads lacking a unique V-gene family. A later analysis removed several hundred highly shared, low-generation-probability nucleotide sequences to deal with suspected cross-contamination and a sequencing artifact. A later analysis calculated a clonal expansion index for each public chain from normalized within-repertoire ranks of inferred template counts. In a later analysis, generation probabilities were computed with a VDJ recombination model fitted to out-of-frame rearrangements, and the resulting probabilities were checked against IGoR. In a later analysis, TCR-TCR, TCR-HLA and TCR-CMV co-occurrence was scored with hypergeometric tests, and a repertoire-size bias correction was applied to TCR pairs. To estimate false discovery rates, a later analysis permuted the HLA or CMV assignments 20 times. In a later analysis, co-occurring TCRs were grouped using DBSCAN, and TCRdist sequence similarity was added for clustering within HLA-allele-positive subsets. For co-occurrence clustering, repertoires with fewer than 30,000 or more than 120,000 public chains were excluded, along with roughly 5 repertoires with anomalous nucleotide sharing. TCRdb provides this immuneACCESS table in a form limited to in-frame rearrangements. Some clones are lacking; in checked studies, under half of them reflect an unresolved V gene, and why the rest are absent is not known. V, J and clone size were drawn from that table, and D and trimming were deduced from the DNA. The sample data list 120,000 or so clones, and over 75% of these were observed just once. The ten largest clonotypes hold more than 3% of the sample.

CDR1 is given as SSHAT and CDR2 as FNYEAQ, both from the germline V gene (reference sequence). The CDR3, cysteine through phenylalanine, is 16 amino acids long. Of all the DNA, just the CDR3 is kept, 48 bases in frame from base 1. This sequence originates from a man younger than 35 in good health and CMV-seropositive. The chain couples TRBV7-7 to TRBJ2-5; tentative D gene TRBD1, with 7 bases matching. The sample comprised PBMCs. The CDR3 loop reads CASSLGGTVDTETQYF. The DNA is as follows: TGTGCTAGCAGCTTAGGGGGGACAGTCGATACAGAGACCCAGTACTTC.